The T cell receptor (beta chain) under discussion was sequenced for a study of blood T cell repertoires in COVID-19. How the authors handled the data: Estimation of nucleated cell counts relied on the amplification of reference gene primers. The data were produced by immunoSEQ multiplex PCR, yet TCRdb's version contains in-frame clones alone and is incomplete. V, J and clone size are those of that table, while D and trimming were read from the DNA. This table has 90,000 or so clones, 81% appearing once. V lost 1 base and J 6 bases, leaving 33 bases between the germline ends. Germline CDR1 MDHEN, CDR2 SYDVKM. The CDR3 totals 22 residues.

The specimen sequenced was peripheral blood. This rearrangement joins TRBV28 to TRBJ1-4, with D maybe TRBD1 (6 bases). This receptor was obtained from a man older than 75 with active or convalescent COVID-19. The CDR3 spells CASSLSVLGGLSGDGEYEKLFF. In DNA, the CDR3 is TGTGCCAGCAGTTTATCAGTCCTCGGGGGGCTCTCGGGGGACGGTGAATATGAAAAACTGTTTTTT.